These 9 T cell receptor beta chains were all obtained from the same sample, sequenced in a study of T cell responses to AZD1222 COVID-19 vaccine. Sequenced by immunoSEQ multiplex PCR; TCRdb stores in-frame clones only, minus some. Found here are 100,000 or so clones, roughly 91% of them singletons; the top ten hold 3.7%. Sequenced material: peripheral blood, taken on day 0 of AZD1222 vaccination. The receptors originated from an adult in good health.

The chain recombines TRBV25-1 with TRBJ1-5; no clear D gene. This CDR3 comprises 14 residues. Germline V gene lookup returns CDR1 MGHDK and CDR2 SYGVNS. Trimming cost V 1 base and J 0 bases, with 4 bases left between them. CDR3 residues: CASSEFGSNQPQHF. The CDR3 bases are TGTGCCAGCAGTGAATTCGGTAGCAATCAGCCCCAGCATTTT.

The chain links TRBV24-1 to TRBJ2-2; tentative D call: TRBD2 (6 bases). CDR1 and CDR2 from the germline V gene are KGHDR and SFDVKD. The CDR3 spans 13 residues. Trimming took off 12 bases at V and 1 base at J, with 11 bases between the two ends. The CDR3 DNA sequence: TGTGCCGCAGGGCGGGGGAACACCGGGGAGCTGTTTTTT. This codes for CAAGRGNTGELFF.

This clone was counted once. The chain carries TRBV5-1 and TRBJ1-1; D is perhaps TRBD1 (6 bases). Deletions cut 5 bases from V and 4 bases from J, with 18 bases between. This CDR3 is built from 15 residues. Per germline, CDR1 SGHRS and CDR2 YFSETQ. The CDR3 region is CASSLGQSLGTEAFF. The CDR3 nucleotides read TGCGCCAGCAGTCTTGGACAGAGCCTTGGCACTGAAGCTTTCTTT. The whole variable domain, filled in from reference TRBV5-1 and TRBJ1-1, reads KAGVTQTPRYLIKTRGQQVTLSCSPISGHRSVSWYQQTPGQGLQFLFEYFSETQRNKGNFPGRFSGRQFSNSRSEMNVSTLELGDSALYLCASSLGQSLGTEAFFGQGTRLTVV.

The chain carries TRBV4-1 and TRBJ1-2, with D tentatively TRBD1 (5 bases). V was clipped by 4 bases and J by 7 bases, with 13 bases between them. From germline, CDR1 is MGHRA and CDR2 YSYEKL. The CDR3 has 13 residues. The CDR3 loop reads CASSRAGDRGYTF. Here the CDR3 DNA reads TGCGCCAGCAGCCGAGCTGGGGACCGTGGCTACACCTTC.

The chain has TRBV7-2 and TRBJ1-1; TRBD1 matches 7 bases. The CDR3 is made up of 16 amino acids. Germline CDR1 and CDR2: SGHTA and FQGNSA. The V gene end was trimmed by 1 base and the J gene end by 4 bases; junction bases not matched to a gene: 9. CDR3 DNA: TGTGCCAGCAGCTTAGGAGTGGCGAACAGGGGCACTGAAGCTTTCTTT. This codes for CASSLGVANRGTEAFF. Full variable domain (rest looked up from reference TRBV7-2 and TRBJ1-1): GAGVSQSPSNKVTEKGKDVELRCDPISGHTALYWYRQSLGQGLEFLIYFQGNSAPDKSGLPSDRFSAERTGGSVSTLTIQRTQQEDSAVYLCASSLGVANRGTEAFFGQGTRLTVV.

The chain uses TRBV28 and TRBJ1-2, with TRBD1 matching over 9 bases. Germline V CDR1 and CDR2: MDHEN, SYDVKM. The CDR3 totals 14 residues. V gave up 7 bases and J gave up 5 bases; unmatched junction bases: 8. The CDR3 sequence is CASKSSGTGYGYTF. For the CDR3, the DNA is TGTGCCAGCAAGAGTTCCGGGACAGGGTATGGCTACACCTTC.

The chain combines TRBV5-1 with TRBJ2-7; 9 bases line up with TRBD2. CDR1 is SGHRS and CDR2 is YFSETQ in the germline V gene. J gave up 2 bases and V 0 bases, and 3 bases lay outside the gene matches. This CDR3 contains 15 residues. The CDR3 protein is CASSLATSGPYEQYF. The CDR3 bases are TGCGCCAGCAGCTTGGCGACTAGCGGTCCCTACGAGCAGTACTTC.

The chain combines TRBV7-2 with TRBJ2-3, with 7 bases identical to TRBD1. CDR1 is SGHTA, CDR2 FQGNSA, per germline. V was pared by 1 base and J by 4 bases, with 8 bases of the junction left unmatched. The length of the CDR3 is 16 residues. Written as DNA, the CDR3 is TGTGCCAGCAGCTTAGTGGGACAGCCTAGCTCAGATACGCAGTATTTT. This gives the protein CASSLVGQPSSDTQYF.

The CDR3 region has the DNA TGTGCCAGCAGCTTAGCAGTCGAACAGGGAGGATACGAGCAGTACTTC. Protein: CASSLAVEQGGYEQYF. The chain is built from TRBV7-8 and TRBJ2-7; either TRBD1 or TRBD2 may fit D (6 bases each). Germline V gene lookup returns CDR1 SGHVS and CDR2 FQNEAQ. The CDR3 runs 16 residues. V lost 0 bases to trimming and J lost 4 bases, with 16 bases between them.